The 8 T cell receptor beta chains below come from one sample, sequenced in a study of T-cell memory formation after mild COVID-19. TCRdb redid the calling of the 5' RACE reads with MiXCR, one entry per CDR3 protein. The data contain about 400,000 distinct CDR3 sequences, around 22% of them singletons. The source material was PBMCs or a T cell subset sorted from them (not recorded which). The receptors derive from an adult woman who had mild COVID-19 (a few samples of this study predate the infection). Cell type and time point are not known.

CDR3 protein: CATSRQGWYEQYF. The CDR3 DNA is TGTGCCACCAGCAGACAGGGATGGTACGAGCAGTACTTC. The rearrangement joins TRBV15 to TRBJ2-7, with TRBD1 as a possible D gene (5 bases). The germline gives CDR1 LNHNV, CDR2 YYDKDF (reference sequence). Trimming took off 2 bases at V and 4 bases at J, with 9 bases between the two ends. The CDR3 extends over 13 amino acids.

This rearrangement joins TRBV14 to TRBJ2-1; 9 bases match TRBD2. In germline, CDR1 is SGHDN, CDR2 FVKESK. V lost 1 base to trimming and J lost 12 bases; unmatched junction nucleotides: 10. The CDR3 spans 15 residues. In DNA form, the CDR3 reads TGTGCCAGCAGCCAAGCTAGCGGGGCCCACAGGAGGCAGTTCTTC. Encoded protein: CASSQASGAHRRQFF.

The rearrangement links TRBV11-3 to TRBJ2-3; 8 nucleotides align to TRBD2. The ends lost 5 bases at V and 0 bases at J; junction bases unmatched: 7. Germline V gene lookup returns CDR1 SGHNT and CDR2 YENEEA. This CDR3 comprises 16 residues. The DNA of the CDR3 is TGTGCCAGCAGCGTCACTAGCGGCCGAAGCACAGATACGCAGTATTTT. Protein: CASSVTSGRSTDTQYF.

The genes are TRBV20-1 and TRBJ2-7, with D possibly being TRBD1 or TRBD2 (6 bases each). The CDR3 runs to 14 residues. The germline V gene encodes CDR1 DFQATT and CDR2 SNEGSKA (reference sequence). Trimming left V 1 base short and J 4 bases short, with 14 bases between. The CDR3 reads CSARGLGGRYEQYF. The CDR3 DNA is TGCAGTGCTAGAGGGTTAGGGGGGCGATACGAGCAGTACTTC.

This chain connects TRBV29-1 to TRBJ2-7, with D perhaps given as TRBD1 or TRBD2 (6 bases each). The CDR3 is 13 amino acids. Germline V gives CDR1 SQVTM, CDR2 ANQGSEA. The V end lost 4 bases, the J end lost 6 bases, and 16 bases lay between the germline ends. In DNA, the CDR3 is TGCAGCGTTGCGACAGGTCGGGGGCTCGAGCAGTACTTC. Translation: CSVATGRGLEQYF.

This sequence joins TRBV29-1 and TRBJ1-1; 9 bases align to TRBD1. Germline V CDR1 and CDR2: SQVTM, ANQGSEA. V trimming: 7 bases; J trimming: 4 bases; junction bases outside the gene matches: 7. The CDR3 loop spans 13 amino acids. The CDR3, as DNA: TGCAGCGACATACAGGGGGCCGGCACTGAAGCTTTCTTT. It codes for CSDIQGAGTEAFF.

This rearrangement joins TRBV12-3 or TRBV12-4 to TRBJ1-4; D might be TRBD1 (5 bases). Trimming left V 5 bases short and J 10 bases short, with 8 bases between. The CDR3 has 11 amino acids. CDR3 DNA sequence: TGTGCCAGCAGTGGGGGGGGAAAACTGTTTTTT. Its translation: CASSGGGKLFF.

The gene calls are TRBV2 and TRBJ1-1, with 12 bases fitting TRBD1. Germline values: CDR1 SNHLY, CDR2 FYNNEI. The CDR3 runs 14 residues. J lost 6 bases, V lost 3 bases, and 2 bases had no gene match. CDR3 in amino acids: CASSDGTGGSEAFF. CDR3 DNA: TGTGCCAGCAGTGACGGGACAGGGGGCTCTGAAGCTTTCTTT.